This TCR beta chain was sequenced for a study of cytomegalovirus exposure and HLA in healthy donors. Findings and limits, study-wide: A list of roughly 160 TCR beta chains associated with cytomegalovirus was given. Through in vitro validation, three CMV-associated chains were shown to be specific for CMV antigens. TCR clusters originating in the first cohort tended to co-occur in the 120 validation repertoires, according to a later analysis.

The CDR3 loop spans 17 amino acids. J was trimmed by 6 bases and V by 6 bases; bases with no gene match: 12. Germline V gene lookup returns CDR1 SNHLY and CDR2 FYNNEI. To note about this clone: The antigen remains unidentified.

The table came from immunoSEQ multiplex PCR; TCRdb's copy has only in-frame clones and leaves some out. Among 92,000 or so clones listed, 96% were seen once. What was sequenced was PBMCs. The TCR was taken from a young man in good health and CMV-seronegative. The chain uses TRBV2 and TRBJ1-4; 11 nucleotides align to TRBD1. The CDR3 DNA reads TGTGCCAGCAGCGTCTTTCGCGGACAGGGGGCGTATGAAAAACTGTTTTTT. Its protein product is CASSVFRGQGAYEKLFF.